This TCR beta chain was captured in a study of immune characterization of retroperitoneal liposarcoma. One entry per CDR3 protein, called by TCRdb with MiXCR from the PCR reads. This table holds about 10,000 distinct CDR3 sequences, around a third found once. The ends were cut back, 6 bases at V and 13 bases at J, with 19 bases in the middle. Germline lookup yields CDR1 SGHVS and CDR2 FNYEAQ. This CDR3 is 13 amino acids long. This clonotype was counted a few times. The sequenced material came from tumor tissue. The rearrangement uses TRBV7-6 and TRBJ2-1; maybe TRBD1 (5 bases). The clonotype comes from a male donor with retroperitoneal liposarcoma. The CDR3 coding sequence is TGTGCCAGCAGGCCAGACAGAGAAGAGACCCAGTTCTTC. It encodes CASRPDREETQFF.